Below are 12 T cell receptor beta chains sequenced from a single sample in a study of shared clonotypes between healthy human individuals. TCRdb keeps only in-frame clones here, not all; method: immunoSEQ multiplex PCR. The sample records approximately 840,000 clones, about 96% being singletons. Terminally differentiated effector memory CD45RA+ cells were excluded by CCR7 positive selection of CD45RO-negative cells. Sequencing used naive CD8+ T cells sorted from blood. These TCRs come from a man younger than 45 in good health.

The rearrangement links TRBV27 to TRBJ2-7; 8 bases fit TRBD1. The CDR3 is made up of 18 amino acids. The V gene's germline CDR1 is MNHEY and CDR2 SMNVEV (reference sequence). After removal of 6 bases from V and 3 bases from J, the junction contained 19 bases not matched to a gene. CDR3 residues: CASRHSNPRRTGNYEQYF. DNA for the CDR3: TGTGCCAGCAGGCACTCCAACCCCCGTAGGACAGGGAACTACGAGCAGTACTTC.

This chain uses TRBV4-1 with TRBJ2-7; 9 bases map to TRBD2. With V trimmed by 3 bases and J by 0 bases, 6 bases remained unmatched. CDR1 MGHRA and CDR2 YSYEKL come from the germline V gene. The CDR3 contains 16 residues. CDR3 region: CASSHRAGGGSYEQYF. The CDR3 nucleotides read TGCGCCAGCAGCCACAGGGCGGGAGGGGGCTCCTACGAGCAGTACTTC.

This sequence joins TRBV10-1 and TRBJ2-7, with D possibly being TRBD1 (7 bases). The CDR3 sequence is 14 residues long. The germline V gene has CDR1 WNHNN and CDR2 SYGVQD (reference sequence). Trimming stripped 4 bases from V and 6 bases from J, with 16 bases between. The CDR3 here is CASSVGRGVTEQYF. The CDR3 nucleotides are TGCGCCAGCAGTGTGGGCAGGGGGGTAACCGAGCAGTACTTC.

The rearrangement uses TRBV30 and TRBJ1-1, with D hard to call. V was pared by 0 bases and J by 2 bases, with 13 bases between. The CDR3 contains 15 residues. The germline V gene encodes CDR1 GTSNPN and CDR2 SVGIG (reference sequence). The CDR3 loop reads CAWSVPVWRNTEAFF. The CDR3 DNA is TGTGCCTGGAGTGTACCGGTGTGGAGAAACACTGAAGCTTTCTTT.

The gene calls are TRBV4-1 and TRBJ2-1; D tentatively fits TRBD1 or TRBD2 (5 bases each). Per the germline V gene, CDR1 is MGHRA and CDR2 is YSYEKL. The V end was cut by 4 bases, the J end by 4 bases, with 14 bases between. This CDR3 has 15 residues. The CDR3 DNA reads TGCGCCAGCAGCCTCATAGACGGGACGTACAATGAGCAGTTCTTC. It is translated as CASSLIDGTYNEQFF.

The V gene is TRBV5-1, the J gene TRBJ2-2, with TRBD2 matching over 10 bases. CDR1 and CDR2 (germline): SGHRS, YFSETQ. The V gene end was trimmed by 0 bases and the J gene end by 1 base; junction bases not matched to a gene: 6. The CDR3 runs 18 residues. Here the CDR3 reads CASSLALAGALNTGELFF. The CDR3 bases are TGCGCCAGCAGCTTGGCTCTAGCGGGAGCATTGAACACCGGGGAGCTGTTTTTT.

This chain connects TRBV9 to TRBJ2-1; tentative D call: TRBD2 (5 bases). V was shortened by 3 bases and J by 2 bases, with 15 bases between the two germline ends. The CDR3 is made up of 16 amino acids. Germline V lookup: CDR1 SGDLS, CDR2 YYNGEE. The CDR3 DNA follows: TGTGCCAGCAGCGGTAGTAAAGGGAGCGCCTACAATGAGCAGTTCTTC. Translated: CASSGSKGSAYNEQFF.

The DNA of the CDR3 is TGTGCCAGCAGCGACTGGGGGACCGGGGAGCTGTTTTTT. Protein sequence: CASSDWGTGELFF. This chain uses TRBV7-2 with TRBJ2-2; either TRBD1 or TRBD2 may supply D (5 bases each). This CDR3 spans 13 amino acids. Germline V lookup: CDR1 SGHTA, CDR2 FQGNSA. V was shortened by 5 bases and J by 5 bases, with 9 bases between the two germline ends. The variable domain in full, with the rest retrieved from reference TRBV7-2 and TRBJ2-2, is GAGVSQSPSNKVTEKGKDVELRCDPISGHTALYWYRQSLGQGLEFLIYFQGNSAPDKSGLPSDRFSAERTGGSVSTLTIQRTQQEDSAVYLCASSDWGTGELFFGEGSRLTVL.

This sequence joins TRBV12-5 and TRBJ2-5; 7 nucleotides align to TRBD1. CDR3 length equals 13 residues. The trim removed 4 bases at V and 3 bases at J, leaving 2 bases unmatched. Germline CDR1 LGHNT, CDR2 FRNRAP. The CDR3 spells CASGWDREETQYF. CDR3 nucleotides: TGTGCTAGTGGTTGGGACAGAGAAGAGACCCAGTACTTC.

With regard to this clone: Its ends do not fully match the called genes, so a read error is possible. The sample holds other DNA sequences that translate to the same CDR3. The rearrangement uses TRBV7-7 and TRBJ2-7, with 8 bases matching TRBD1. The CDR3 is made up of 13 amino acids. Germline V gene data show CDR1 as SSHAT and CDR2 as FNYEAQ (reference sequence). The CDR3 spells CASSPGQGYEQYF. The CDR3 DNA is TGTGCTAGCAGCCCCGGACAGGGCTACGAGCAGTACTTC.

The CDR3 DNA is TGTGCCAGCAGCGGACAGGGGCCCACAGATACGCAGTATTTT. Amino acid sequence: CASSGQGPTDTQYF. The rearrangement links TRBV7-9 to TRBJ2-3; TRBD1 aligns across 9 bases. The CDR3 is 14 amino acids. The V and J ends lost 5 bases and 2 bases, in that order; junction bases with no gene match: 2. CDR1 is SEHNR and CDR2 is FQNEAQ in the germline V gene (reference sequence).

The gene calls are TRBV5-1 and TRBJ1-5; D possibly corresponds to TRBD1 (5 bases). V was pared by 0 bases and J by 5 bases, with 9 bases between. CDR1 SGHRS and CDR2 YFSETQ come from the germline V gene. This CDR3 contains 14 residues. The chain's CDR3 is CASSLVQGDQPQHF. CDR3 nucleotides: TGCGCCAGCAGCTTGGTCCAGGGAGATCAGCCCCAGCATTTT.